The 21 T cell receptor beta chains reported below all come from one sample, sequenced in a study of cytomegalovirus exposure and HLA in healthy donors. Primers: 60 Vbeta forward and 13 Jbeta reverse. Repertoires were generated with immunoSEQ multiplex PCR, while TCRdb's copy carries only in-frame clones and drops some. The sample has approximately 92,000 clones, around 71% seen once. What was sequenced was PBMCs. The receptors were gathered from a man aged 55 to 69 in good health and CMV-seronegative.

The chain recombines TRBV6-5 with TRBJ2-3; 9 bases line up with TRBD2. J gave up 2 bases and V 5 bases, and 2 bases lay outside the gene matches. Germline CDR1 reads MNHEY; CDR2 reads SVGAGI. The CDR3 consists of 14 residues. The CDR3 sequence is CASSAGLATDTQYF. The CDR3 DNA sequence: TGTGCCAGCAGTGCGGGACTAGCCACAGATACGCAGTATTTT.

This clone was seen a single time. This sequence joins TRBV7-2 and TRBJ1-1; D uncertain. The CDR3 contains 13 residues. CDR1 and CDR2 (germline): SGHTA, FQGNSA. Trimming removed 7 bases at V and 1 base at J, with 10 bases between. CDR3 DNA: TGTGCCAGCAAAAGTCAAGCGAACACTGAAGCTTTCTTT. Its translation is CASKSQANTEAFF.

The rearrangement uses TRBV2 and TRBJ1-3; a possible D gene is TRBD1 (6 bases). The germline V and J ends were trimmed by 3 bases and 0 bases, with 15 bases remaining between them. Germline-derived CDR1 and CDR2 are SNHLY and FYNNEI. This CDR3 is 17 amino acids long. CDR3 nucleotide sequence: TGTGCCAGCAGTGATTTGGCAGGGGCTTACTCTGGAAACACCATATATTTT. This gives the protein CASSDLAGAYSGNTIYF.

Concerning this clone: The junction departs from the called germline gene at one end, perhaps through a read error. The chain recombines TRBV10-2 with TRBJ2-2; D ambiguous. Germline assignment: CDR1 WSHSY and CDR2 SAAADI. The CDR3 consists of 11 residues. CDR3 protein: CASAKTGELFF. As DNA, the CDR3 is TGCGCCAGCGCGAAGACCGGGGAGCTGTTTTTT.

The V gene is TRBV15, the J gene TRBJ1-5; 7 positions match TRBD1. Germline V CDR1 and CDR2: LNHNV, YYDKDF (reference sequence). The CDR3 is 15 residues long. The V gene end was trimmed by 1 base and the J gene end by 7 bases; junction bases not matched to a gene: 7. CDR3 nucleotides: TGTGCCACCAGCAGAGGCACAGGGGATGGACAGCCCCAGCATTTT. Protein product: CATSRGTGDGQPQHF.

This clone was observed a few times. As DNA, the CDR3 is TGTGCCAGCGAACAACCAGGGCGGGGGAAAGAATACTTC. Translated: CASEQPGRGKEYF. The genes are TRBV6-5 and TRBJ2-7; TRBD2 agrees at 7 bases. CDR3 size: 13 residues. After removal of 8 bases from V and 13 bases from J, the junction contained 17 bases not matched to a gene. Per the germline V gene, CDR1 is MNHEY and CDR2 is SVGAGI.

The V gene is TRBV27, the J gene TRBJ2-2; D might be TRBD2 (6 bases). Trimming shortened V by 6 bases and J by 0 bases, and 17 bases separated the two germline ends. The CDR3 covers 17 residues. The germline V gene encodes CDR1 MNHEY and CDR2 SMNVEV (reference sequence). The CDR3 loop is CASSPLTQRANTGELFF. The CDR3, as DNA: TGTGCCAGCAGCCCTCTTACCCAGCGGGCGAACACCGGGGAGCTGTTTTTT.

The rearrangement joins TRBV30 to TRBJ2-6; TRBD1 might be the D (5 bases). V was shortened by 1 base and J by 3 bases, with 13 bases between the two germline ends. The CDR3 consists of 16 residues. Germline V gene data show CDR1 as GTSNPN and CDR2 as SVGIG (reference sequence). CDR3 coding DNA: TGTGCCTGGAGTGCTCTTACAGGATTTGGGGCCAACGTCCTGACTTTC. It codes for CAWSALTGFGANVLTF.

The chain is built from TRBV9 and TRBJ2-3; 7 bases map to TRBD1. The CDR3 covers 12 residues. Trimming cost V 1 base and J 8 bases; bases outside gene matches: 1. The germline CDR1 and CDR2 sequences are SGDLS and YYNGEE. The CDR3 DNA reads TGTGCCAGCAGCGTAAGACAGGGTACGCAGTATTTT. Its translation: CASSVRQGTQYF. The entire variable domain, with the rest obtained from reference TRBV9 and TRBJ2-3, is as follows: DSGVTQTPKHLITATGQRVTLRCSPRSGDLSVYWYQQSLDQGLQFLIQYYNGEERAKGNILERFSAQQFPDLHSELNLSSLELGDSALYFCASSVRQGTQYFGPGTRLTVL.

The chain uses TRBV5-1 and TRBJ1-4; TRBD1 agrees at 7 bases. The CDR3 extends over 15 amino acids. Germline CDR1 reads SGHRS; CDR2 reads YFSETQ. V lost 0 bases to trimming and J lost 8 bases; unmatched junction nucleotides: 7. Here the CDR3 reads CASSLGQGMGEKLFF. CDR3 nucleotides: TGCGCCAGCAGCTTGGGACAGGGCATGGGGGAAAAACTGTTTTTT.

CDR3 region: CASFPGLAGTNEQFF. The CDR3, as DNA: TGTGCCTCCTTCCCGGGGCTAGCGGGAACGAATGAGCAGTTCTTC. The rearrangement uses TRBV5-3 and TRBJ2-1; TRBD2 aligns across 9 bases. TRBV5-3 is marked as an open reading frame, function uncertain. The CDR3 runs 15 residues. Unmatched junction bases numbered 15, after V lost 10 bases and J lost 7 bases.

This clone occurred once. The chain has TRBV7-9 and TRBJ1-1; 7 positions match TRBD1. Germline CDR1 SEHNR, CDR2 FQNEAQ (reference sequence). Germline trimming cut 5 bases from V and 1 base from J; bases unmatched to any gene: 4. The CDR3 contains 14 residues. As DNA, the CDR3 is TGTGCCAGCAGCCTGGGACAGTCGAACACTGAAGCTTTCTTT. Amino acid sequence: CASSLGQSNTEAFF.

CDR3 coding DNA: TGTGCCAGCGAGGGACAGGGAAACACTGAAGCTTTCTTT. Translating it yields CASEGQGNTEAFF. J is TRBJ1-1 and V is TRBV28, with 9 positions matching TRBD1. This CDR3 has 13 residues. CDR1 MDHEN and CDR2 SYDVKM come from the germline V gene. The V segment lost 8 bases and the J segment 2 bases; nucleotides outside the gene matches: 3.

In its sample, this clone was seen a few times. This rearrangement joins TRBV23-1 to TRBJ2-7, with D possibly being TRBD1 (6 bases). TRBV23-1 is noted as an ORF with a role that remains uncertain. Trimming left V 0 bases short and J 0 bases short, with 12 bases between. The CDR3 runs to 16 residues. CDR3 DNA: TGCGCCAGCAGTCAATCCGGGACACCGGGCTCCTACGAGCAGTACTTC. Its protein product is CASSQSGTPGSYEQYF.

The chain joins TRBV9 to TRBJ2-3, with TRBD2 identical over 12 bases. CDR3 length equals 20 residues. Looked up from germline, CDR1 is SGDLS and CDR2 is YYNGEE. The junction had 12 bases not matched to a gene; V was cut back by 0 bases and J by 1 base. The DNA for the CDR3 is TGTGCCAGCAGCGTAGGACTAGCGGGAGTGAAGAATTTGGGCACAGATACGCAGTATTTT. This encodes CASSVGLAGVKNLGTDTQYF.

The CDR3 nucleotides are TGTGCCAGCTCACCCGGGACAGGGGTATGGAATCAGCCCCAGCATTTT. Translated, it gives CASSPGTGVWNQPQHF. The J gene is TRBJ1-5, the V gene TRBV18, with 10 nucleotides matching TRBD1. Per germline, CDR1 KGHSH and CDR2 LQKENI. The CDR3 runs to 16 residues. V lost 3 bases to trimming and J lost 4 bases; unmatched junction nucleotides: 6.

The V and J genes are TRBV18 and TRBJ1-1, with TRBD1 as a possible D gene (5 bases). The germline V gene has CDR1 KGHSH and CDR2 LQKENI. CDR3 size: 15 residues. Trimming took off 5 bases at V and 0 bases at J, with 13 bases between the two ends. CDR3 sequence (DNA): TGTGCCAGCTCAGGTGACAGCAATATGAACACTGAAGCTTTCTTT. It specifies CASSGDSNMNTEAFF.

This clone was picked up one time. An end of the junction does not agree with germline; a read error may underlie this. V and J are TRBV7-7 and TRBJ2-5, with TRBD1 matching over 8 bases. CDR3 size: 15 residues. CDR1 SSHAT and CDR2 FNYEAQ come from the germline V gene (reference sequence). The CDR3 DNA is TGTGCTAGCAGCTTGACAGGGACAGGTCCGGAGACCCAGTACTTC. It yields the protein CASSLTGTGPETQYF.

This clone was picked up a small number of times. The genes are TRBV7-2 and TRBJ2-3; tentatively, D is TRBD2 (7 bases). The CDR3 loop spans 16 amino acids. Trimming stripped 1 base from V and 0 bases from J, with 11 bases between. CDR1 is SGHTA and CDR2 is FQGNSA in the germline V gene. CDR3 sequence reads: CASSLGAGASTDTQYF. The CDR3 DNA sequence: TGTGCCAGCAGCTTAGGGGCGGGGGCTAGCACAGATACGCAGTATTTT.

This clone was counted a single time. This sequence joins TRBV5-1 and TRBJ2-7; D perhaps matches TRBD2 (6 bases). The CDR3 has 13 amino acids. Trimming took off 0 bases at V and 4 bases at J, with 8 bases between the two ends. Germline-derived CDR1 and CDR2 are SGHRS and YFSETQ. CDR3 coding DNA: TGCGCCAGCAGCTTGGGGGGGAGGTACGAGCAGTACTTC. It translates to CASSLGGRYEQYF.

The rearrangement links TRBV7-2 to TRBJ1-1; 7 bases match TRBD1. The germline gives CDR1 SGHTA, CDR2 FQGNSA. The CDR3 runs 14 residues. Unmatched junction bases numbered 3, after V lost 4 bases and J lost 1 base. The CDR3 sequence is CASSSRTGNTEAFF. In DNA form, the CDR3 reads TGTGCCAGCAGCTCCCGGACAGGGAACACTGAAGCTTTCTTT.